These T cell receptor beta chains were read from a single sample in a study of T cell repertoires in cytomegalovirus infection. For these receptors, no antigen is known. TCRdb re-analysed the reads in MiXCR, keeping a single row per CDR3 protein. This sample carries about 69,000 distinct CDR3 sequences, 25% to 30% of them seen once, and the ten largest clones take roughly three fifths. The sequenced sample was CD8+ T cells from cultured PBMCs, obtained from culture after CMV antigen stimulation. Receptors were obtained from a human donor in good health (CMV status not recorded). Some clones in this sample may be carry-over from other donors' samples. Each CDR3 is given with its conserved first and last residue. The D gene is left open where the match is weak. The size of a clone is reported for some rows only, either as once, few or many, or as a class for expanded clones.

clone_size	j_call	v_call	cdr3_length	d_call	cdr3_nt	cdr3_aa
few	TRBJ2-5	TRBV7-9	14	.	TGTGCCAGCAGCTCCAGTAGTAGCGCACAGACCCAGTACTTC	CASSSSSSAQTQYF
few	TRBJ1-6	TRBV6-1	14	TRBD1	TGTGCCAGCAGGATACAGGGGGCAGATTCACCCCTCCACTTT	CASRIQGADSPLHF
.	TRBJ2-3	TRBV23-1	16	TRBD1	TGCGCCAGCAGTCGGGACAGAGGACTTAGCACAGATACGCAGTATTTT	CASSRDRGLSTDTQYF
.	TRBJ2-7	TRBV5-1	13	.	TGCGCCAGCAGCAGGGTCCCAGGTGACGAGCAGTACTTC	CASSRVPGDEQYF
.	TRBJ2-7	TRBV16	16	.	TGTGCCAGCAGCCCTGGTGAGGGGGAGAGAAAAGGCGAGCAGTACTTC	CASSPGEGERKGEQYF
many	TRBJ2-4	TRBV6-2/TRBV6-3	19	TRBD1	TGTGCCAGCAGTTACCCGGGACAGGGGAGTGTTCTAGCCAAAAACATTCAGTACTTC	CASSYPGQGSVLAKNIQYF
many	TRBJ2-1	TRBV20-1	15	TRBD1	TGCAGTGCCCTACTCCGGGACAGGGGAGAGCATGAGCAGTTCTTC	CSALLRDRGEHEQFF
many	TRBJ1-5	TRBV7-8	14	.	TGTGCCAGCAGCTTGGGCAGCTTCAATCAGCCCCAGCATTTT	CASSLGSFNQPQHF
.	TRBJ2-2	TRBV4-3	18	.	TGCGCCAGCAGCCAAGATCAGGAGGGGCTGAGCGACACCGGGGAGCTGTTTTTT	CASSQDQEGLSDTGELFF
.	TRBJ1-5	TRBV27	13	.	TGTGCCAGCAGTCCAAATCCCGATAGGCCCCAGCATTTT	CASSPNPDRPQHF
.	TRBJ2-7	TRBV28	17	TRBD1	TGTGCCAGCAGCGGGACAGGGGACTACTACAACTCCTACGAGCAGTACTTC	CASSGTGDYYNSYEQYF
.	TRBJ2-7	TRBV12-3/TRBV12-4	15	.	TGTGCCAGCAGTTTAGAAGTAGGACAGCTATCCGAGCAGTACTTC	CASSLEVGQLSEQYF
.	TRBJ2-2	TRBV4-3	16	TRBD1	TGCGCCAGCAGCCATCGAATGGGACAGGGGCCCGGGGAGCTGTTTTTT	CASSHRMGQGPGELFF
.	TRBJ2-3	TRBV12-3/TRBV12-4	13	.	TGTGCCAGCAGGGAGCTTAGCACAGATACGCAGTATTTT	CASRELSTDTQYF
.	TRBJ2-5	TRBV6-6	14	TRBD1	TGTGCCAGCAGCCGACAGGGTGATCCGGAGATCCAGTACTTC	CASSRQGDPEIQYF
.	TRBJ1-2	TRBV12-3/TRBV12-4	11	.	TGTGCCAGCAGCCGAGGGAGCGGCTACACCTTC	CASSRGSGYTF
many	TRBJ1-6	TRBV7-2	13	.	TGTGCCAGCAGCTTACCCTATAATTCACCCCTCCACTTT	CASSLPYNSPLHF
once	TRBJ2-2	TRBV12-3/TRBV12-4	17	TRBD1	TGTGCCAACAGCCCTGCGACCGGGACAGGGGGCGCCGGGGAGCTGTTTTTT	CANSPATGTGGAGELFF
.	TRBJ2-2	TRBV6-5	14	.	TGTGCCAGCAGTTACGGCGAGGACACCGGGGAGCTGTTTTTT	CASSYGEDTGELFF
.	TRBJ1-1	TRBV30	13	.	TGTGCCTGGACGGACGGCCTAAACACTGAAGCTTTCTTT	CAWTDGLNTEAFF
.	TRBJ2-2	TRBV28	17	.	TGTGCCAGCAGTTTTCAACTCAGGGGGGTCGTCACCGGGGAGCTGTTTTTT	CASSFQLRGVVTGELFF
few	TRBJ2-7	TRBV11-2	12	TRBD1	TGTGCCAGCAGCCACAGGGGCTACGAGCAGTACTTC	CASSHRGYEQYF
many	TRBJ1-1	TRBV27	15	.	TGTGCCAGCAGTTTTAACAGTTATCGGAATACTGAAGCTTTCTTT	CASSFNSYRNTEAFF
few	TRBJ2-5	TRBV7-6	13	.	TGTGCCAGCAGGAACCGACAGCAAGAGACCCAGTACTTC	CASRNRQQETQYF
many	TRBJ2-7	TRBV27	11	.	TGTGCCAGCAGTTTTCCTCCCGAGCAGTACTTC	CASSFPPEQYF
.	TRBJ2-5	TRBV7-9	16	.	TGTGCCAGCAGCTTAGCCTTCGGGCAGGGGTACGAGACCCAGTACTTC	CASSLAFGQGYETQYF
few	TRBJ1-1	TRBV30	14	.	TGTGCCTGGACCCTAGGGGGGGGAAACACTGAAGCTTTCTTT	CAWTLGGGNTEAFF
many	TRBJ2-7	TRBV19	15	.	TGTGCCAGTAGTATTCGGGACACCTCTCACTACGAGCAGTACTTC	CASSIRDTSHYEQYF
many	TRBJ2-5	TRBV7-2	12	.	TGTGCCAGCAGCCAAGATACAGAGACCCAGTACTTC	CASSQDTETQYF
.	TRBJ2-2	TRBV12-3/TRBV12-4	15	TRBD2	TGTGCCAGCAGTTTAGGCGGGAGTAACACCGGGGAGCTGTTTTTT	CASSLGGSNTGELFF
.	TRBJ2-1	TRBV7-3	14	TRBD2	TGTGCCAGCAGCCTCGGGGGGTCCCCGGGTGAGCAGTTCTTC	CASSLGGSPGEQFF
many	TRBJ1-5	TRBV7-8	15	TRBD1	TGTGCCAGCAGCTCGGGGACAGGGGGCAATCAGCCCCAGCATTTT	CASSSGTGGNQPQHF
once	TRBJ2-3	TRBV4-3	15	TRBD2	TGCGCCAGCAGCCAGGCTAGCGGTAGCACAGATACGCAGTATTTT	CASSQASGSTDTQYF
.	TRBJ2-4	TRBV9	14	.	TGTGCCAGCAGCCCCACAGGGTTCAAAAACATTCAGTACTTC	CASSPTGFKNIQYF
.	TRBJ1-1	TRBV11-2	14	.	TGTGCCAGCAGCCCCGTTCGCTTCGGGGGTGAAGCTTTCTTT	CASSPVRFGGEAFF
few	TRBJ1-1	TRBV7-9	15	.	TGTGCCAGCAGCTTATGGGACAACATGAACACTGAAGCTTTCTTT	CASSLWDNMNTEAFF
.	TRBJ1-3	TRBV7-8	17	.	TGTGCCAGCAGCTTAGGAGGGGGGGCTATCTCTGGAAACACCATATATTTT	CASSLGGGAISGNTIYF
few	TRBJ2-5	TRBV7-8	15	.	TGTGCCAGCAGCACCCTTGCGGGCCCTCAAGAGACCCAGTACTTC	CASSTLAGPQETQYF
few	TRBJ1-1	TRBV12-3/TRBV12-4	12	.	TGTGCTACGCTCGGGGGGCTCACTGAAGCTTTCTTT	CATLGGLTEAFF
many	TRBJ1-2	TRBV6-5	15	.	TGTGCCAGCAGTTACAGGGGGGCGCGGGGATTCGACTACACCTTC	CASSYRGARGFDYTF
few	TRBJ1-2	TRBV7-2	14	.	TGTGCCAGCAGCTTAGCCCAGGGTTCTTGGATTTACACCTTC	CASSLAQGSWIYTF
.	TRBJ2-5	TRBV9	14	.	TGTGCCAGCAGCGTAGCAGGTCGCCAAGAGACCCAGTACTTC	CASSVAGRQETQYF
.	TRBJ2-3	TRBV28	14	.	TGTGCCAGCAGTTTATTCTCAGGATCAGATACGCAGTATTTT	CASSLFSGSDTQYF
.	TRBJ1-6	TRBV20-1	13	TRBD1	TGCAGTGCTTACGGGACAGGGGATTCACCCCTCCACTTT	CSAYGTGDSPLHF